The 11 T cell receptor beta chains reported below all come from one sample, sequenced in a study of healthy donors' naive CD4 and CD8 T cells. TCR libraries were built from about 500 ng of total RNA by linear amplification. TCRdb re-called the reads with MiXCR, one entry per CDR3 protein. The table records around 200,000 distinct CDR3 sequences, about 76% of them present only once. Sequencing input: naive CD4+ and CD8+ T cells sorted from blood, pooled from several donors. Receptor source: a pool of human donors in good health; the sample pools cells from several healthy donors.

CDR3 loop: CASSFSGAYGEPQHF. The CDR3 region has the DNA TGCGCCAGCAGCTTTTCGGGGGCCTACGGGGAGCCCCAGCATTTT. The V and J genes are TRBV5-1 and TRBJ1-5; a weak D match, TRBD1 (6 bases). This CDR3 has 15 amino acids. V lost 2 bases and J 8 bases, leaving 17 bases between the germline ends. From germline, CDR1 is SGHRS and CDR2 YFSETQ.

This clonotype was observed a few times. The V gene is TRBV29-1, the J gene TRBJ2-1; D remains ambiguous. The ends were cut back, 5 bases at V and 6 bases at J, with 8 bases in the middle. The CDR3 has 11 residues. Germline CDR1 reads SQVTM; CDR2 reads ANQGSEA. The CDR3 DNA reads as TGCAGCGTTATACCCCTCAATGAGCAGTTCTTC. Its translation: CSVIPLNEQFF.

The chain joins TRBV15 to TRBJ2-1; 10 bases line up with TRBD2. Germline lookup yields CDR1 LNHNV and CDR2 YYDKDF (reference sequence). Germline trimming cut 0 bases from V and 2 bases from J; bases unmatched to any gene: 10. This CDR3 spans 19 amino acids. CDR3 in DNA: TGTGCCACCAGCAGAGATCTTTCTAGCGGGAGTCCCACCTACAATGAGCAGTTCTTC. This codes for CATSRDLSSGSPTYNEQFF.

The V call is TRBV29-1, the J call TRBJ1-1, with 7 nucleotides matching TRBD1. The germline V gene has CDR1 SQVTM and CDR2 ANQGSEA. This CDR3 has 13 residues. The V and J ends lost 6 bases and 1 base, in that order; junction bases with no gene match: 5. The CDR3 loop is CSVETGTNTEAFF. The CDR3 region has the DNA TGCAGCGTGGAGACAGGGACGAACACTGAAGCTTTCTTT.

The genes are TRBV23-1 and TRBJ2-7; TRBD1 is a possible D gene (5 bases). TRBV23-1 belongs to the ORF category, with a function that is uncertain. This CDR3 spans 18 amino acids. The V and J ends lost 1 base and 2 bases respectively, with 21 bases between them. CDR3 sequence reads: CASSQCDKGKDPTYEQYF. For the CDR3, the DNA is TGCGCCAGCAGTCAATGTGACAAGGGGAAGGACCCAACCTACGAGCAGTACTTC.

This clonotype was counted only a few times. V is TRBV27 and J is TRBJ1-3, with TRBD1 matching 7 bases. The ends lost 2 bases at V and 2 bases at J; junction bases unmatched: 0. CDR3 length equals 14 residues. Germline-derived CDR1 and CDR2 are MNHEY and SMNVEV (reference sequence). CDR3 region: CASSLTGAGNTIYF. Here the CDR3 DNA reads TGTGCCAGCAGTTTAACAGGGGCTGGAAACACCATATATTTT.

The chain links TRBV5-5 to TRBJ2-5; D gene uncertain. Germline values: CDR1 SGHKS, CDR2 YYEKEE (reference sequence). The V gene lost 0 bases and the J gene lost 13 bases, with 10 bases spanning the gap. The CDR3 is 11 residues long. The CDR3, as DNA: TGTGCCAGCAGCTTGGTTGGCCAAACGTACTTC. This encodes CASSLVGQTYF.

The CDR3 DNA is TGTGCCAGCCGGCAGAGCGGCTCTGGGGCCAACGTCCTGACTTTC. Translation: CASRQSGSGANVLTF. The chain carries TRBV6-5 and TRBJ2-6; weak D call: TRBD2 (5 bases). This CDR3 is built from 15 residues. The germline V gene encodes CDR1 MNHEY and CDR2 SVGAGI. The germline V and J ends were trimmed by 8 bases and 0 bases, with 11 bases remaining between them.

This clonotype appeared a few times. This chain joins TRBV6-5 and TRBJ2-7, with D tentatively TRBD1 or TRBD2 (5 bases each). Trimming removed 2 bases at V and 3 bases at J, with 11 bases between. Germline CDR1 is MNHEY and CDR2 is SVGAGI. The CDR3 is 14 amino acids. CDR3 region: CASSYTGTGYEQYF. The CDR3 DNA is TGTGCCAGCAGTTACACCGGGACGGGCTACGAGCAGTACTTC.

The chain uses TRBV19 and TRBJ1-1; D is possibly TRBD1 (6 bases). The ends were cut back, 6 bases at V and 4 bases at J, with 21 bases in the middle. This CDR3 region has 16 residues. Germline V gene data show CDR1 as LNHDA and CDR2 as SQIVND (reference sequence). The CDR3 sequence: CASREQGPPLGTEAFF. The CDR3 region has the DNA TGTGCCAGTAGAGAGCAGGGGCCTCCGTTGGGCACTGAAGCTTTCTTT.

As DNA, the CDR3 is TGTGCCAGCAGCCGAACACCGGACAGGGACAATCAGCCCCAGCATTTT. It is translated as CASSRTPDRDNQPQHF. This rearrangement joins TRBV28 to TRBJ1-5, with 8 bases fitting TRBD1. V dropped 6 bases and J dropped 3; count of bases not matched to a gene: 10. Germline assignment: CDR1 MDHEN and CDR2 SYDVKM. CDR3 length equals 16 residues.